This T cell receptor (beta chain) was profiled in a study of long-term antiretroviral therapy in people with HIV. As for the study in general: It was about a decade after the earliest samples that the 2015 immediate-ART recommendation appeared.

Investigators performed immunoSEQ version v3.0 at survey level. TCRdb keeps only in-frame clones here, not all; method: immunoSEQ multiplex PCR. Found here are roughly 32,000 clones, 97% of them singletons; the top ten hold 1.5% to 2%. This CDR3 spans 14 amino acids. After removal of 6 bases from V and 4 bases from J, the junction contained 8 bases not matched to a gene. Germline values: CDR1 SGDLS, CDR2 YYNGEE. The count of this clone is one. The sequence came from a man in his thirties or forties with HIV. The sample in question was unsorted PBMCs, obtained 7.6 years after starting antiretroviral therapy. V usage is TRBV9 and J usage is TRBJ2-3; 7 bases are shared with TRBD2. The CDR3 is CASTRRGRADTQYF. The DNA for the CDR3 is TGTGCCAGCACCCGCCGGGGGAGGGCAGATACGCAGTATTTT.